The next 14 T cell receptor beta chains were all read from a single sample in a study of blood T cell repertoires in COVID-19. TCRdb's copy holds only in-frame clones and misses some; the assay was immunoSEQ multiplex PCR. In the table there are 200,000 to 300,000 clones, just under 85% of which are singletons. The specimen was peripheral blood. The receptors derive from a woman of 80 years or more with acute or convalescent COVID-19.

This clone was seen a handful of times. The J gene is TRBJ2-1, the V gene TRBV6-5, with a possible D match to TRBD2 (5 bases). Deletions cut 2 bases from V and 7 bases from J, with 15 bases between. Germline V gene lookup returns CDR1 MNHEY and CDR2 SVGAGI. CDR3 size: 15 residues. The CDR3 DNA reads TGTGCCAGCAGTTACGTCGGTCGTTCGGGGAATGAGCAGTTCTTC. This codes for CASSYVGRSGNEQFF.

The chain combines TRBV7-7 with TRBJ2-2; no reliable D call. The ends were cut back, 5 bases at V and 1 base at J, with 8 bases in the middle. The V gene's germline CDR1 is SSHAT and CDR2 FNYEAQ (reference sequence). The CDR3 is 14 amino acids. The chain's CDR3 is CASSPNRNTGELFF. CDR3 in DNA: TGTGCCAGCAGCCCGAATAGGAACACCGGGGAGCTGTTTTTT.

The V gene is TRBV4-3, the J gene TRBJ2-3; 10 bases line up with TRBD2. CDR3 length equals 17 residues. Germline CDR1 LGHNA, CDR2 YSLEER. V was clipped by 0 bases and J by 6 bases; unmatched bases: 9. CDR3 region: CASSQDPALAGADTQYF. The CDR3 nucleotides read TGCGCCAGCAGCCAAGATCCCGCCCTAGCGGGGGCGGATACGCAGTATTTT.

The chain uses TRBV24-1 and TRBJ2-3, with D unresolved. Looked up from germline, CDR1 is KGHDR and CDR2 is SFDVKD. Trimming took 6 bases from V and 1 from J, leaving 7 bases between them. The CDR3 is 13 amino acids. The CDR3 DNA reads TGTGCCACCAGTCCGAGCGGCACAGATACGCAGTATTTT. Translated: CATSPSGTDTQYF.

The CDR3: CASSYSSGRLSYNEQFF. The CDR3 nucleotides are TGTGCCAGCAGTTACTCTAGCGGGAGACTCTCCTACAATGAGCAGTTCTTC. This rearrangement joins TRBV6-2 or TRBV6-3 to TRBJ2-1; TRBD2 matches at 9 bases. The CDR3 loop spans 17 amino acids. CDR1 is MNHEY and CDR2 is SVGEGT in the germline V gene. With 0 bases clipped from V and 0 bases from J, the junction kept 3 bases outside the gene matches.

The chain couples TRBV15 to TRBJ1-2; 7 positions match TRBD1. V gave up 3 bases and J gave up 8 bases; unmatched junction bases: 9. The CDR3 sequence is 14 residues long. From germline, CDR1 is LNHNV and CDR2 YYDKDF (reference sequence). The CDR3 sequence is CATSRGQRTTGYTF. The CDR3 nucleotides are TGTGCCACCAGCAGGGGACAGCGAACGACGGGCTACACCTTC.

The genes are TRBV3-1 (or the pseudogene TRBV3-2) and TRBJ1-3; TRBD1 matches at 9 bases. The CDR3 is made up of 17 amino acids. V was clipped by 5 bases and J by 0 bases; unmatched bases: 8. Per germline, CDR1 LGHDT and CDR2 YNNKEL (reference sequence). CDR3 protein: CASSNPGTGSSGNTIYF. The CDR3 nucleotides are TGTGCCAGCAGCAACCCCGGGACAGGGAGCTCTGGAAACACCATATATTTT.

In this sample, this clone turned up once. This chain joins TRBV18 and TRBJ1-4; D is undetermined. The V gene lost 0 bases and the J gene lost 7 bases, with 15 bases spanning the gap. This CDR3 region has 16 residues. The germline CDR1 and CDR2 sequences are KGHSH and LQKENI. CDR3 DNA: TGTGCCAGCTCACCACCGTCGGTTAGAGTTTCTGAAAAACTGTTTTTT. Amino acids: CASSPPSVRVSEKLFF.

The chain is built from TRBV7-3 and TRBJ2-1; TRBD2 matches at 10 bases. The CDR3 spans 19 residues. Germline-derived CDR1 and CDR2 are SGHTA and FQGTGA. V was clipped by 5 bases and J by 0 bases; unmatched bases: 13. The CDR3 sequence: CASSPRLAGSDSSYNEQFF. In DNA form, the CDR3 reads TGTGCCAGCAGCCCGCGACTAGCGGGTTCGGATAGCTCCTACAATGAGCAGTTCTTC.

V and J are TRBV19 and TRBJ2-1; D is undetermined. CDR1 and CDR2 from the germline V gene are LNHDA and SQIVND (reference sequence). Trimming shortened V by 5 bases and J by 0 bases, and 11 bases separated the two germline ends. The CDR3 has 15 amino acids. The CDR3 sequence: CASSPQRSSYNEQFF. The CDR3, as DNA: TGTGCCAGTAGTCCCCAGCGTAGCTCCTACAATGAGCAGTTCTTC.

This chain links TRBV6-6 with TRBJ1-5; no clear D gene. The CDR3 has 14 amino acids. Deletions cut 6 bases from V and 0 bases from J, with 9 bases between. The germline V gene encodes CDR1 MNHNY and CDR2 SVGAGI (reference sequence). CDR3 sequence: CASSLRFSNQPQHF. The CDR3 DNA reads TGTGCCAGCAGCCTCCGTTTTAGCAATCAGCCCCAGCATTTT.

V gene TRBV6-6 combines with J gene TRBJ1-2, with 7 positions matching TRBD1. Germline-derived CDR1 and CDR2 are MNHNY and SVGAGI (reference sequence). The CDR3 extends over 16 amino acids. The trim removed 4 bases at V and 1 base at J, leaving 9 bases unmatched. The CDR3 DNA is TGTGCCAGCAGTTCCCTACAGGGGTTGGGTAACTATGGCTACACCTTC. Its protein product is CASSSLQGLGNYGYTF.

The table lists this clone with many counts. The chain uses TRBV27 and TRBJ2-3; D is perhaps TRBD1 (5 bases). The CDR3 length is 15 residues. V lost 6 bases, J lost 2 bases, and 15 bases lay in between. The germline CDR1 and CDR2 sequences are MNHEY and SMNVEV (reference sequence). Here the CDR3 DNA reads TGTGCCAGCAGCGTGGGCAGGGTATCCACAGATACGCAGTATTTT. Its translation: CASSVGRVSTDTQYF.

This clone came up a few times. The gene calls are TRBV6-6 and TRBJ2-7; 10 bases align to TRBD1. J was trimmed by 5 bases and V by 5 bases; bases with no gene match: 9. CDR3 length: 15 amino acids. Germline CDR1 and CDR2: MNHNY and SVGAGI (reference sequence). The CDR3 is CASSRPGQGFNEQYF. The CDR3 DNA reads as TGTGCCAGCAGTCGACCGGGACAGGGGTTCAACGAGCAGTACTTC.